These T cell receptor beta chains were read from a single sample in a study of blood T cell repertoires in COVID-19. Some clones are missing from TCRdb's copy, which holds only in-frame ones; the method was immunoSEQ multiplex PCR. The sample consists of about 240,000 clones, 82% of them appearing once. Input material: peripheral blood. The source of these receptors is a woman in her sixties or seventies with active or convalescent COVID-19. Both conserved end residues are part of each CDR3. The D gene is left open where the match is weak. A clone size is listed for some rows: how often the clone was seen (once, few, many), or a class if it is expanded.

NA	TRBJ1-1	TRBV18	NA	TGTGCCAGCTCACCTACAGGGAACACTGAAGCTTTCTTT	CASSPTGNTEAFF
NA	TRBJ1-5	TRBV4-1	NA	TGCGCCAGCAGAGAAGTGGGGCGTGGGAGCAATCAGCCCCAGCATTTT	CASREVGRGSNQPQHF
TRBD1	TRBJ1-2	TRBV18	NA	TGTGCCAGCTCACCCTTACAGGGGGCGTCCAACTATGGCTACACCTTC	CASSPLQGASNYGYTF
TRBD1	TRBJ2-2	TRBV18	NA	TGTGCCAGCTCACCTCGACAGGGGGGGACCGGGGAGCTGTTTTTT	CASSPRQGGTGELFF
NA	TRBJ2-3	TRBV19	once	TGTGCCAGTAGTATAGAGGGGCGACTGCACGATACGCAGTATTTT	CASSIEGRLHDTQYF
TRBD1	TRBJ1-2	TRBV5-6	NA	TGTGCCAGCATTCGACAGGGGGTTAACTATGGCTACACCTTC	CASIRQGVNYGYTF
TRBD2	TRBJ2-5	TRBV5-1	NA	TGCGCCAGCAGCTTGACTAGCGTCCAAGAGACCCAGTACTTC	CASSLTSVQETQYF
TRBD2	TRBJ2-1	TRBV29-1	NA	TGCAGCGTAGTTATAGCGGGGGCTTACAATGAGCAGTTCTTC	CSVVIAGAYNEQFF
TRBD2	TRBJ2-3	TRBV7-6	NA	TGTGCCAGCAGCCCCGTGGTTAGCGGGGTGGTCACAGATACGCAGTATTTT	CASSPVVSGVVTDTQYF
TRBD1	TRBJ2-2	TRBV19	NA	TGTGCCAGTAGTACCACAGGGGGGACCACCGGGGAGCTGTTTTTT	CASSTTGGTTGELFF
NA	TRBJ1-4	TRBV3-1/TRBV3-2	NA	TGTGCCAGCAGCCAAGCGCGGCTTGCAACTAATGAAAAACTGTTTTTT	CASSQARLATNEKLFF
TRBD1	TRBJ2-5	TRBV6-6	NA	TGTGCCAGCAGTCCGACAGGGGGGGAGACCCAGTACTTC	CASSPTGGETQYF
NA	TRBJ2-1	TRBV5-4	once	TGTGCCAGCAGCCGTTCCGGGCGGGGCTCCTACAATGAGCAGTTCTTC	CASSRSGRGSYNEQFF
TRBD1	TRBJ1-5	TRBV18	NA	TGTGCCAGCTCAGAGACAGGGGGCGAGGGTCAGCCCCAGCATTTT	CASSETGGEGQPQHF
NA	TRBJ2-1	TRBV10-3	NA	TGTGCCATCAGTGAACAGGGAGATGAGCAGTTCTTC	CAISEQGDEQFF
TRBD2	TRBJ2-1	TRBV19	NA	TGTGCCAGTCAGGATCGGTCGGTTAGCGGGGGTGACGAGCAGTTCTTC	CASQDRSVSGGDEQFF
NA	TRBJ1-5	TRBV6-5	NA	TGTGCCAGCCTACCAGCGGTAAATCAGCCCCAGCATTTT	CASLPAVNQPQHF
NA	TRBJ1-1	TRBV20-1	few	TGCAGTGCTTCCCGTGAGACTGAAGCTTTCTTT	CSASRETEAFF
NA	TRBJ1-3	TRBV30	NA	TGTGCCTGGAGTCGGACGTCGGGGTCTGGAAACACCATATATTTT	CAWSRTSGSGNTIYF
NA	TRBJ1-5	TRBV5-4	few	TGTGCCAGCAGCAACGGGGGAGGGGGTCAGCCCCAGCATTTT	CASSNGGGGQPQHF
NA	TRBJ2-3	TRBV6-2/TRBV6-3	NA	TGTGCCAGCAGTTACGTGGGCCTCACAGATACGCAGTATTTT	CASSYVGLTDTQYF
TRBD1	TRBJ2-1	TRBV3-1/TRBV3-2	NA	TGTGCCAGCAGCCTGACAGGGTTCAATGAGCAGTTCTTC	CASSLTGFNEQFF
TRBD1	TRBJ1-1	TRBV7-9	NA	TGTGCCAGCAGCTTAGCTCGAGGGGGCCTCACTGAAGCTTTCTTT	CASSLARGGLTEAFF
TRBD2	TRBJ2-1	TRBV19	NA	TGTGCCAGTAGTATCGAGGGGACTACCTCCTACAATGAGCAGTTCTTC	CASSIEGTTSYNEQFF
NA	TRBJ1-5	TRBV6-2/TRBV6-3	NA	TGTGCCAGCAGTTACTCGCAGGCCAGGGGTAATCAGCCCCAGCATTTT	CASSYSQARGNQPQHF
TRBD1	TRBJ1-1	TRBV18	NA	TGTGCCCGCTCACGACAGGGGGGGACTGAAGCTTTCTTT	CARSRQGGTEAFF
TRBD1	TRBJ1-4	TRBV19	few	TGTGCCAGTAGTCAGGGGGGCGCAACTAATGAAAAACTGTTTTTT	CASSQGGATNEKLFF
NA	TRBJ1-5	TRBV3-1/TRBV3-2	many	TGTGCCAGCAGCCAATGGGGAGAGGAAAATCAGCCCCAGCATTTT	CASSQWGEENQPQHF
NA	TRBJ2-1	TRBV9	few	TGTGCCAGCAGCGTAGATAGCGGCTCCTACAATGAGCAGTTCTTC	CASSVDSGSYNEQFF
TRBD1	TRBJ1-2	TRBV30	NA	TGTGCCTGGAGCACAGGGGCGGGAGGAGGCTACACCTTC	CAWSTGAGGGYTF
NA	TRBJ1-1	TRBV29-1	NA	TGCAGCGTTGAAACGGGGACATTTGTGAACACTGAAGCTTTCTTT	CSVETGTFVNTEAFF
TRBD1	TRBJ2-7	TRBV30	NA	TGTGCCTGGAGCGACCCGGGACAGGGGGCGCGTGTCTACGAGCAGTACTTC	CAWSDPGQGARVYEQYF
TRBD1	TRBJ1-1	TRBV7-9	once	TGTGCCAGCAGCTTATACAGGGGGGACACTGAAGCTTTCTTT	CASSLYRGDTEAFF
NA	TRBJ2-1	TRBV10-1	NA	TGCGCCAGCTCATGGCAGTTCTTC	CASSWQFF
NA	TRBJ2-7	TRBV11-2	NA	TGTGCCAGCAGCTTTCCGGACAGTCCTTTGTCCGAGCAGTACTTC	CASSFPDSPLSEQYF
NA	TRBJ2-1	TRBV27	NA	TGTGCCAGCAGTTTATGGGGCGTCAATGAGCAGTTCTTC	CASSLWGVNEQFF
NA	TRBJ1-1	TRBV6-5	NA	TGTGCCAGCAGGAAACCAGAGAACACTGAAGCTTTCTTT	CASRKPENTEAFF
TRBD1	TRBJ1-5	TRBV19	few	TGTGCCAGTAGTGTGGACAGGGTGTATCAGCCCCAGCATTTT	CASSVDRVYQPQHF
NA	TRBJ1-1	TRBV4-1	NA	TGCGCCAGCAGCCAAGTGAGCACGAACACTGAAGCTTTCTTT	CASSQVSTNTEAFF
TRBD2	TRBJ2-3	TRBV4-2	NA	TGTGCCAGCAGCCCACCGGCTAGCGGGGGGGAATCAGATACGCAGTATTTT	CASSPPASGGESDTQYF
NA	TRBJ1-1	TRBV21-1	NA	TGTGCCAGCACCACAGGCGGGACGGCAAACACTGAAGCTTTCTTT	CASTTGGTANTEAFF
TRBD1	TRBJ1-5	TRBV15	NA	TGTGCCACCAGCAGGGAGGGACAGGTCGGTCAGCCCCAGCATTTT	CATSREGQVGQPQHF
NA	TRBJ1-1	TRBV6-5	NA	TGTGCCAGCCACGGGTACAACACTGAAGCTTTCTTT	CASHGYNTEAFF
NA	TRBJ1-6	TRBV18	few	TGTGCCAGCTCAGGACAGAATAATTCACCCCTCCACTTT	CASSGQNNSPLHF
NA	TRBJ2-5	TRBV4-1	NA	TGCGCCAGCAGCCAAGAAATAGTTTCACAAGAGACCCAGTACTTC	CASSQEIVSQETQYF
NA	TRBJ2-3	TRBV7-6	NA	TGTGCCAGCAGCCCCGTGGCGGGGAGAACAGATACGCAGTATTTT	CASSPVAGRTDTQYF
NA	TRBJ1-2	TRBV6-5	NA	TGTGCCAGCGCTCGGGGGGGGCGAGCTAACTATGGCTACACCTTC	CASARGGRANYGYTF
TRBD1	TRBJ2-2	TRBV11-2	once	TGTGCCAGCGGCCTCTCCCTGGACAGGGTGAGGACCGGGGAGCTGTTTTTT	CASGLSLDRVRTGELFF
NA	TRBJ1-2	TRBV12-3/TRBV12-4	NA	TGTGCCAGCAGCTACAGGACCCATGGCTACACCTTC	CASSYRTHGYTF
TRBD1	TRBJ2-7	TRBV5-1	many	TGCGCCAGCCCCAGGGGGAGCTCCTACGAGCAGTACTTC	CASPRGSSYEQYF
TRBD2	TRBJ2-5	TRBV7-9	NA	TGTGCCAGCAGCTGGGGTAGCGGGGCTGAAGAGACCCAGTACTTC	CASSWGSGAEETQYF
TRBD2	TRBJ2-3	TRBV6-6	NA	TGTGCCAGCAGTAGATTCTCTGGGCGGGGGGTCACAGATACGCAGTATTTT	CASSRFSGRGVTDTQYF
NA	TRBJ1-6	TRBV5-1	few	TGCGCCAGCAGCTTGGAGGGAGCGAATAATTCACCCCTCCACTTT	CASSLEGANNSPLHF
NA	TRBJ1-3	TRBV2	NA	TGTGCCAGCAGTGGAGGGTACGGTGGAAACACCATATATTTT	CASSGGYGGNTIYF
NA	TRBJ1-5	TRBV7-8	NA	TGTGCCAGCAGCCCGGGGGGCCCCAATCAGCCCCAGCATTTT	CASSPGGPNQPQHF
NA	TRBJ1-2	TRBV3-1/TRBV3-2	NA	TGTGCCAGCAGCCCCCCTGCCTCGGGGGGTAGCTATGGCTACACCTTC	CASSPPASGGSYGYTF
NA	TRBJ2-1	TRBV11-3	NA	TGTGCCAGCAGCTTGGGGCGGGGCTCCTACAATGAGCAGTTCTTC	CASSLGRGSYNEQFF
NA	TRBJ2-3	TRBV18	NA	TGTGCCAGCTCACCATTCGGGGTCCAGAGCACAGATACGCAGTATTTT	CASSPFGVQSTDTQYF
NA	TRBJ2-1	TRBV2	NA	TGTGCCAGCAGTGTTCGTACTAGTGGAAATAATGAGCAGTTCTTC	CASSVRTSGNNEQFF
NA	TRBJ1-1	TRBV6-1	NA	TGTGCCAGCAGTGATAGTTTGGTCGAAGCTTTCTTT	CASSDSLVEAFF